Following are 22 T cell receptor beta chains from one sample sequenced in a study of OX40 agonist ivuxolimab in advanced cancers. Clones were sequenced by immunoSEQ multiplex PCR, and TCRdb holds only the in-frame ones, with some missing. Here the sample spans 73,000 or so clones, approximately 89% being singletons. The specimen was CD4+ or CD8+ T cells sorted from blood, collected in a trial of the OX40 agonist ivuxolimab. The receptors originated from an adult with an advanced solid tumor such as melanoma, head and neck, liver or kidney cancer.

V gene TRBV9 combines with J gene TRBJ1-1; D gene unclear. The V and J ends lost 0 bases and 3 bases respectively, with 6 bases between them. The CDR3 length is 13 residues. Germline V gene data show CDR1 as SGDLS and CDR2 as YYNGEE. As DNA, the CDR3 is TGTGCCAGCAGCGTAGAGGCGGACACTGAAGCTTTCTTT. Its protein is CASSVEADTEAFF.

V gene TRBV10-1 combines with J gene TRBJ2-3; 9 nucleotides align to TRBD1. The CDR3 sequence is 15 residues long. J gave up 3 bases and V 6 bases, and 7 bases lay outside the gene matches. Looked up from germline, CDR1 is WNHNN and CDR2 is SYGVQD (reference sequence). The CDR3: CASRAGTGTTDTQYF. The CDR3 coding sequence is TGCGCCAGCAGGGCCGGGACAGGGACTACAGATACGCAGTATTTT.

Concerning this clone itself: One end of the junction fails to match germline, which may point to a read error. The chain links TRBV28 to TRBJ2-7, with a possible D match to TRBD2 (6 bases). The CDR3 covers 14 residues. Germline-derived CDR1 and CDR2 are MDHEN and SYDVKM. The CDR3 bases are TGTGCCAGCAGTCCCAGAAGGGACTCACTAATCATCACATTC. Translation gives CASSPRRDSLIITF.

The chain is built from TRBV10-3 and TRBJ2-5; D possibly uses TRBD1 or TRBD2 (6 bases each). The CDR3 length is 15 residues. Germline CDR1 reads ENHRY; CDR2 reads SYGVKD. Trimming left V 0 bases short and J 1 base short, with 9 bases between. DNA for the CDR3: TGTGCCATCAGTGAGTCGAGGGGGGTCCAAGAGACCCAGTACTTC. It specifies CAISESRGVQETQYF.

This clone has a single count. The rearrangement uses TRBV27 and TRBJ2-5, with D unresolved. Trimming removed 7 bases at V and 1 base at J, with 16 bases between. The CDR3 totals 15 residues. Looked up from germline, CDR1 is MNHEY and CDR2 is SMNVEV (reference sequence). The CDR3 DNA is TGTGCCAGCACCCGAACGATAGACGTCCAAGAGACCCAGTACTTC. Translating it yields CASTRTIDVQETQYF.

The CDR3 DNA is TGTGCCAGCAGTTACTCGATTATTTATGGCTACACCTTC. This codes for CASSYSIIYGYTF. The chain carries TRBV6-6 and TRBJ1-2; no definite D call. The germline V gene has CDR1 MNHNY and CDR2 SVGAGI (reference sequence). There are 13 residues in the CDR3. The V end lost 0 bases, the J end lost 5 bases, and 7 bases lay between the germline ends.

This rearrangement joins TRBV30 to TRBJ1-6; a possible D gene is TRBD1 (5 bases). The CDR3 contains 15 residues. V gave up 5 bases and J gave up 0 bases, with 11 bases separating them. CDR1 and CDR2 (germline): GTSNPN, SVGIG (reference sequence). CDR3 amino acids: CAWGTGGSYNSPLHF. CDR3 in DNA: TGTGCCTGGGGAACCGGGGGCTCCTATAATTCACCCCTCCACTTT.

This CDR3 reads CASSRSGGALYGYTF. DNA for the CDR3: TGTGCCAGCAGCCGTTCAGGGGGAGCTCTCTATGGCTACACCTTC. This chain links TRBV14 with TRBJ1-2, with 7 bases fitting TRBD1. V lost 4 bases, J lost 4 bases, and 9 bases stayed unmatched. The CDR3 has 15 amino acids. The germline CDR1 and CDR2 sequences are SGHDN and FVKESK.

The rearrangement uses TRBV28 and TRBJ1-5, with 9 bases identical to TRBD1. This CDR3 has 15 amino acids. Germline V gene lookup returns CDR1 MDHEN and CDR2 SYDVKM. V dropped 3 bases and J dropped 7; count of bases not matched to a gene: 7. The CDR3 region is CASSLGQGSGQPQHF. In DNA, the CDR3 is TGTGCCAGCAGTTTGGGACAGGGCTCCGGGCAGCCCCAGCATTTT.

This clone occurred once. The J gene is TRBJ2-1, the V gene TRBV5-1; D is tentatively TRBD1 or TRBD2 (5 bases each). Germline V gene lookup returns CDR1 SGHRS and CDR2 YFSETQ. The CDR3 extends over 15 amino acids. Trimming pared 5 bases from V and 3 bases from J, leaving 15 bases between. The CDR3 DNA is TGCGCCAGCAGTTTAGGGGAGACTAACTACAATGAGCAGTTCTTC. It yields the protein CASSLGETNYNEQFF.

The chain joins TRBV9 to TRBJ1-2, with D possibly matching TRBD1 (5 bases). V was pared by 0 bases and J by 7 bases, with 13 bases between. Germline V gives CDR1 SGDLS, CDR2 YYNGEE. CDR3 length equals 14 residues. The CDR3 nucleotides read TGTGCCAGCAGCGTAGGAGGGGCCCGGGGTGGCTACACCTTC. Translation gives CASSVGGARGGYTF.

V gene TRBV18 combines with J gene TRBJ1-3, with D tentatively TRBD1 (5 bases). CDR1 and CDR2 from the germline V gene are KGHSH and LQKENI. This CDR3 has 14 amino acids. Trimming removed 3 bases at V and 9 bases at J, with 15 bases between. DNA for the CDR3: TGTGCCAGCTCACCTGCGGGGGACTTAATCACCATATATTTT. Translation gives CASSPAGDLITIYF.

The chain links TRBV11-3 to TRBJ2-7; 10 bases agree with TRBD2. V shed 5 bases and J 5 bases; nucleotides not matched to a gene: 3. The CDR3 is 13 residues long. CDR1 is SGHNT and CDR2 is YENEEA in the germline V gene. In nucleotides, the CDR3 is TGTGCCAGCAGCAGCGGGGGGGCGAACGAGCAGTACTTC. Translating gives CASSSGGANEQYF. The variable domain in full, with the rest retrieved from reference TRBV11-3 and TRBJ2-7, is EAGVVQSPRYKIIEKKQPVAFWCNPISGHNTLYWYLQNLGQGPELLIRYENEEAVDDSQLPKDRFSAERLKGVDSTLKIQPAELGDSAVYLCASSSGGANEQYFGPGTRLTVT.

This rearrangement joins TRBV9 to TRBJ2-1; 8 bases are a match to TRBD2. The length of the CDR3 is 16 residues. The germline V gene encodes CDR1 SGDLS and CDR2 YYNGEE. V was clipped by 0 bases and J by 7 bases; unmatched bases: 9. CDR3 nucleotides: TGTGCCAGCAGCGTAGCCCCTTCGGGAGGGGGTAATGAGCAGTTCTTC. Amino acid sequence: CASSVAPSGGGNEQFF.

The chain uses TRBV30 and TRBJ1-2; D perhaps matches TRBD1 (5 bases). V was shortened by 7 bases and J by 4 bases, with 19 bases between the two germline ends. In germline, CDR1 is GTSNPN, CDR2 SVGIG (reference sequence). The CDR3 spans 14 residues. The DNA for the CDR3 is TGTGCCTCCCCAAGGGGCAGGGCAGTCTATGGCTACACCTTC. This translates into CASPRGRAVYGYTF.

The rearrangement joins TRBV19 to TRBJ1-2; D uncertain. Germline V gene sequence: CDR1 LNHDA, CDR2 SQIVND (reference sequence). This CDR3 contains 13 residues. The V end was cut by 4 bases, the J end by 8 bases, with 14 bases between. Here the CDR3 reads CASSRVHLEGYTF. CDR3 DNA sequence: TGTGCCAGTAGTAGGGTCCACTTGGAAGGCTACACCTTC.

V usage is TRBV11-3 and J usage is TRBJ2-3, with D uncertain. CDR1 is SGHNT and CDR2 is YENEEA in the germline V gene. Trimming took 2 bases from V and 1 from J, leaving 7 bases between them. This CDR3 has 14 residues. In DNA form, the CDR3 reads TGTGCCAGCAGCTTACGACACGGCACAGATACGCAGTATTTT. Its protein is CASSLRHGTDTQYF. Full variable domain (rest looked up from reference TRBV11-3 and TRBJ2-3): EAGVVQSPRYKIIEKKQPVAFWCNPISGHNTLYWYLQNLGQGPELLIRYENEEAVDDSQLPKDRFSAERLKGVDSTLKIQPAELGDSAVYLCASSLRHGTDTQYFGPGTRLTVL.

This clone was seen a few times. The V and J genes are TRBV9 and TRBJ1-2; D ambiguous. Looked up from germline, CDR1 is SGDLS and CDR2 is YYNGEE. Deletions cut 0 bases from V and 10 bases from J, with 7 bases between. The CDR3 length is 11 residues. CDR3 in DNA: TGTGCCAGCAGCGTAGAGAGTGACTACACCTTC. As protein: CASSVESDYTF.

This clone appeared a single time. The chain carries TRBV18 and TRBJ1-1, with D unclear. This CDR3 is 14 amino acids long. V gave up 4 bases and J gave up 3 bases, with 12 bases separating them. Germline loops: CDR1 KGHSH, CDR2 LQKENI. The CDR3 sequence is CASSHREAYTEAFF. Written as DNA, the CDR3 is TGTGCCAGCTCACACCGCGAGGCGTACACTGAAGCTTTCTTT.

The chain employs TRBV7-8 and TRBJ2-3; TRBD2 matches 8 bases. In germline, CDR1 is SGHVS, CDR2 FQNEAQ. The V gene end was trimmed by 6 bases and the J gene end by 5 bases; junction bases not matched to a gene: 10. The CDR3 contains 15 residues. The DNA for the CDR3 is TGTGCCAGCAGGGCGCCCGGGACTAGTCAAGATACGCAGTATTTT. Its translation: CASRAPGTSQDTQYF.

CDR3 amino acids: CASSIHDRTGYGYTF. As DNA, the CDR3 is TGTGCCAGTAGTATACACGACCGGACAGGCTATGGCTACACCTTC. The V gene is TRBV19, the J gene TRBJ1-2, with TRBD1 identical over 7 bases. This CDR3 spans 15 amino acids. Losses at the gene ends were 2 bases for V and 4 bases for J; bases not matched to a gene: 7. Germline V gene data show CDR1 as LNHDA and CDR2 as SQIVND (reference sequence).

The chain carries TRBV11-2 and TRBJ1-6; D is undetermined. Germline V lookup: CDR1 SGHAT, CDR2 FQNNGV. The V end lost 6 bases, the J end lost 0 bases, and 15 bases lay between the germline ends. The CDR3 length is 17 residues. In DNA, the CDR3 is TGTGCCAGCAGTCCCCGGGTTCAAAGCTCCTATAATTCACCCCTCCACTTT. Protein: CASSPRVQSSYNSPLHF. Using reference TRBV11-2 and TRBJ1-6 for the parts outside the CDR3, the full variable domain is EAGVAQSPRYKIIEKRQSVAFWCNPISGHATLYWYQQILGQGPKLLIQFQNNGVVDDSQLPKDRFSAERLKGVDSTLKIQPAKLEDSAVYLCASSPRVQSSYNSPLHFGNGTRLTVT.